What follows are 11 T cell receptor beta chains derived from one specimen sequenced in a study of T cells in Graves' hyperthyroidism and ophthalmopathy. What was amplified from RNA transcripts were TCR beta CDR3 regions. The study used the HTBI primer set for a first-round RT-PCR of the TCR CDR3. In TCRdb, the multiplex PCR reads were re-called with MiXCR into one record per CDR3 protein. The sample shows 490,000 or so distinct CDR3 sequences, 15% to 20% of them seen only once. The sequenced sample was blood. Every receptor here comes from a man between 40 and 49 years old with Graves' ophthalmopathy.

This clonotype has only a few counts. The chain recombines TRBV6-2 or TRBV6-3 with TRBJ1-5; TRBD1 matches at 12 bases. The CDR3 covers 18 residues. V trimming: 6 bases; J trimming: 0 bases; junction bases outside the gene matches: 9. Germline-derived CDR1 and CDR2 are MNHEY and SVGEGT. CDR3 nucleotides: TGTGCCAGCAGAACCGGGACAGGGGGCCTGAATAGCAATCAGCCCCAGCATTTT. Protein product: CASRTGTGGLNSNQPQHF.

This clonotype has only a few counts. V gene TRBV2 combines with J gene TRBJ2-3; D not resolved. Germline CDR1 reads SNHLY; CDR2 reads FYNNEI. Trimming took off 7 bases at V and 0 bases at J, with 11 bases between the two ends. The CDR3 has 14 residues. CDR3 protein: CASKELPSTDTQYF. In DNA form, the CDR3 reads TGTGCCAGCAAAGAACTCCCGAGCACAGATACGCAGTATTTT.

V and J are TRBV5-4 and TRBJ2-1, with a weak D call TRBD2 (6 bases). Trimming took 4 bases from V and 10 from J, leaving 12 bases between them. Germline V CDR1 and CDR2: SGHNT, YYREEE (reference sequence). CDR3 size: 12 residues. The CDR3 spells CASSAVEGEQFF. CDR3 nucleotides: TGTGCCAGCAGCGCCGTGGAGGGAGAGCAGTTCTTC.

This clonotype was detected only a few times. The J gene is TRBJ1-5, the V gene TRBV6-1; possibly TRBD1 for D (5 bases). The CDR3 is 16 amino acids. Deletions cut 7 bases from V and 6 bases from J, with 22 bases between. The germline V gene has CDR1 MNHNS and CDR2 SASEGT. This CDR3 is CASITGFFNGGQPQHF. CDR3 sequence (DNA): TGTGCCAGCATTACAGGATTCTTCAACGGCGGTCAGCCCCAGCATTTT.

The rearrangement uses TRBV11-2 and TRBJ2-1, with 16 bases fitting TRBD2. Germline CDR1 and CDR2: SGHAT and FQNNGV. CDR3 size: 22 residues. V shed 8 bases, J shed 7 bases, and the junction held 26 bases outside the gene matches. CDR3 in DNA: TGTGCCAGCGGATACCCCCCTACCGGGACTAGCGGGGGGGCAGGGAGGGGGAATGAGCAGTTCTTC. Protein: CASGYPPTGTSGGAGRGNEQFF.

In its sample, this clonotype was seen a few times. The chain is built from TRBV7-8 and TRBJ1-1; D possibly corresponds to TRBD1 (6 bases). CDR3 size: 16 residues. The germline V gene has CDR1 SGHVS and CDR2 FQNEAQ. V shed 5 bases and J shed 4 bases, with 20 bases lying between them. The CDR3 spells CASSPTGGRGGTEAFF. As DNA, the CDR3 is TGTGCCAGCAGCCCAACTGGGGGCAGGGGCGGCACTGAAGCTTTCTTT.

There are a few counts of this clonotype. A much larger clone lies a single base off, so this may be a read error. V is TRBV3-1 and J is TRBJ2-7; the D is unclear. V was clipped by 3 bases and J by 3 bases, with 6 bases between them. Per the germline V gene, CDR1 is LGHDT and CDR2 is YNNKEL (reference sequence). There are 12 residues in the CDR3. Here the CDR3 reads CASSQADYEQYF. CDR3 DNA sequence: TGTGCCAGCAGCCAGGCGGACTACGAGCAGTACTTC.

This clonotype was seen a handful of times. Given a much more abundant clone one base away, this may be a read error. The chain combines TRBV5-1 with TRBJ1-1, with TRBD1 identical over 7 bases. The CDR3 has 14 amino acids. Looked up from germline, CDR1 is SGHRS and CDR2 is YFSETQ. Unmatched junction bases numbered 3, after V lost 3 bases and J lost 1 base. CDR3 protein: CASSSGQTNTEAFF. DNA of the CDR3: TGCGCCAGCAGCTCGGGACAGACGAACACTGAAGCTTTCTTT. Variable domain in full (rest from reference TRBV5-1 and TRBJ1-1): KAGVTQTPRYLIKTRGQQVTLSCSPISGHRSVSWYQQTPGQGLQFLFEYFSETQRNKGNFPGRFSGRQFSNSRSEMNVSTLELGDSALYLCASSSGQTNTEAFFGQGTRLTVV.

This clonotype showed up many times. The V gene is TRBV12-3 or TRBV12-4, the J gene TRBJ2-7, with TRBD1 identical over 9 bases. This CDR3 is built from 16 residues. V gave up 6 bases and J gave up 2 bases; unmatched junction bases: 11. CDR3 nucleotide sequence: TGTGCCAGCAGCTTCGAGGGACAGGGCAACCCCTACGAGCAGTACTTC. Residues: CASSFEGQGNPYEQYF.

There are many counts of this clonotype. The genes are TRBV2 and TRBJ1-4, with D hard to call. The V gene lost 7 bases and the J gene lost 0 bases, with 12 bases spanning the gap. The CDR3 sequence is 15 residues long. Germline values: CDR1 SNHLY, CDR2 FYNNEI. This chain's CDR3 is CASIPLLATNEKLFF. The CDR3 nucleotides are TGTGCCAGCATTCCACTACTTGCAACTAATGAAAAACTGTTTTTT.

The chain carries TRBV7-8 and TRBJ1-1, with D uncertain. With 5 bases removed from V and 5 bases from J, the gap between germline ends came to 18 bases. The germline V gene encodes CDR1 SGHVS and CDR2 FQNEAQ. CDR3 length: 15 residues. CDR3 residues: CASSHTWERNTEAFF. CDR3 sequence (DNA): TGTGCCAGCAGCCACACGTGGGAAAGGAATACTGAAGCTTTCTTT.